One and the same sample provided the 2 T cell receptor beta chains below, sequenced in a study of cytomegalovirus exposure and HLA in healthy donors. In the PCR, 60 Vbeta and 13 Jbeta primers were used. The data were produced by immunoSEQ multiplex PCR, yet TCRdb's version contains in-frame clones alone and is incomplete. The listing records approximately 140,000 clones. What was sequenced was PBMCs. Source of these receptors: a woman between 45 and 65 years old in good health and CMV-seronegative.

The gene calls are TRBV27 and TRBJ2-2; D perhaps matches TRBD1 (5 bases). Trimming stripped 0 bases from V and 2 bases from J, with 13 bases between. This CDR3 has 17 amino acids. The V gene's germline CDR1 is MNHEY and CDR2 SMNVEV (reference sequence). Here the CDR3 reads CASSLSLGHLNTGELFF. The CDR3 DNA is TGTGCCAGCAGTTTATCCCTCGGACACCTTAACACCGGGGAGCTGTTTTTT.

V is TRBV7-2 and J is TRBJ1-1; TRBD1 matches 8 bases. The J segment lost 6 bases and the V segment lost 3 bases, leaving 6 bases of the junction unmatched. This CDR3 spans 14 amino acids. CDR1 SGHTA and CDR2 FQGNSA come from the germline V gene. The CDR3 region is CASSLSGQGPEAFF. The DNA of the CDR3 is TGTGCCAGCAGCTTGAGTGGACAGGGCCCTGAAGCTTTCTTT.